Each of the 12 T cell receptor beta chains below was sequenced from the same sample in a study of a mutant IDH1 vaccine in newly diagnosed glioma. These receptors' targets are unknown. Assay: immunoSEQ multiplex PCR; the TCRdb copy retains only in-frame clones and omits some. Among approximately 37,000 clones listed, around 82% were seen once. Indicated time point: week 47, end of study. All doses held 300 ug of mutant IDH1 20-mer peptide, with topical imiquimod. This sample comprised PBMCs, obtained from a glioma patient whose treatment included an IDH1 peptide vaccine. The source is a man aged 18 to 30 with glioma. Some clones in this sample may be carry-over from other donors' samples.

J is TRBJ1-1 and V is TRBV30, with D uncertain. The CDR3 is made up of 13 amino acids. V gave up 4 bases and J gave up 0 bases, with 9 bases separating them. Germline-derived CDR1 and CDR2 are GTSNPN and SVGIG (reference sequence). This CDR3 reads CAWTGDMNTEAFF. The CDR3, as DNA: TGTGCCTGGACAGGTGACATGAACACTGAAGCTTTCTTT.

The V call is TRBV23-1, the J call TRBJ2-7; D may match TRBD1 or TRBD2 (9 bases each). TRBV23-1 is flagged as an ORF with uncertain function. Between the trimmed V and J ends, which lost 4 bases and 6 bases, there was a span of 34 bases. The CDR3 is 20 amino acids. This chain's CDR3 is CASSRSGGTGLWGQGGEQYF. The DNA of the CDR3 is TGCGCCAGCAGTCGAAGCGGGGGGACAGGTCTTTGGGGACAGGGAGGCGAGCAGTACTTC.

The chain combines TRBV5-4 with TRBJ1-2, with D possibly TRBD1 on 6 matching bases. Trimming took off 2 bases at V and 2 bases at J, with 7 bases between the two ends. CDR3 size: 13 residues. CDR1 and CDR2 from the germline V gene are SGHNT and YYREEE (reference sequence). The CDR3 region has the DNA TGTGCCAGCAGCTTCGACAGGAACTATGGCTACACCTTC. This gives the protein CASSFDRNYGYTF.

CDR3 protein: CASSISDRGNTEAFF. In DNA form, the CDR3 reads TGTGCCAGTAGTATTAGTGACAGGGGGAACACTGAAGCTTTCTTT. This chain links TRBV19 with TRBJ1-1; the match to TRBD1 covers 8 bases. CDR3 size: 15 residues. V dropped 3 bases and J dropped 1; count of bases not matched to a gene: 4. Germline loops: CDR1 LNHDA, CDR2 SQIVND (reference sequence).

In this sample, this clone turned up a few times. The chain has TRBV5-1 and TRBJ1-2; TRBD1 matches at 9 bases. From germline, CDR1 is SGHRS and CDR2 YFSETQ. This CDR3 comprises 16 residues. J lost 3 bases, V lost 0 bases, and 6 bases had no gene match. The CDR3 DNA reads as TGCGCCAGCAGCTTGGATCACAGGGGGCGAGACTATGGCTACACCTTC. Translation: CASSLDHRGRDYGYTF.

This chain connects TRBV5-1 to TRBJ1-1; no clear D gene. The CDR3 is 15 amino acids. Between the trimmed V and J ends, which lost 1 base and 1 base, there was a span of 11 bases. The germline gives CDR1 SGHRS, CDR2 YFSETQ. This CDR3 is CASSLRAVGNTEAFF. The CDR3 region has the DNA TGCGCCAGCAGCTTGAGAGCTGTCGGGAACACTGAAGCTTTCTTT.

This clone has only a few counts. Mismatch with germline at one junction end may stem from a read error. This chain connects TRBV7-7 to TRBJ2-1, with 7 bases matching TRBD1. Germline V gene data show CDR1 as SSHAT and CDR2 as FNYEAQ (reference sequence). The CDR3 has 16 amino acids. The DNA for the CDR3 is TGTGCTAGCAGCTTGTCCCCCGGGACAGTTAACAATGAGCAGTTCTTC. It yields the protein CASSLSPGTVNNEQFF.

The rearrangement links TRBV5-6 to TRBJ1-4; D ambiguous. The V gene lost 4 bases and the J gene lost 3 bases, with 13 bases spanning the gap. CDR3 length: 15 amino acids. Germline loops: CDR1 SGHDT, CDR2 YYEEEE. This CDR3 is CASSLGRRPNEKLFF. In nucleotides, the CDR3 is TGTGCCAGCAGCCTTGGACGGAGACCTAATGAAAAACTGTTTTTT.

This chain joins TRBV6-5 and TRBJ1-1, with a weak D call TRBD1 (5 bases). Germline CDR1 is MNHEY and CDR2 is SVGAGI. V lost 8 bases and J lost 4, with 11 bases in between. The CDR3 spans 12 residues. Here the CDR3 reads CASGGGSTEAFF. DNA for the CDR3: TGTGCCAGCGGGGGTGGGTCCACTGAAGCTTTCTTT.

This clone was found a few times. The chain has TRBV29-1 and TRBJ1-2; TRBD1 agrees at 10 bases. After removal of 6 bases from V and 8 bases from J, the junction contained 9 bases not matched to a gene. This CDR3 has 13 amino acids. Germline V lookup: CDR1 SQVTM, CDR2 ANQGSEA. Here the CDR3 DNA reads TGCAGCGTGGACAGGGGGGGATTAGGCGGCTACACCTTC. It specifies CSVDRGGLGGYTF.

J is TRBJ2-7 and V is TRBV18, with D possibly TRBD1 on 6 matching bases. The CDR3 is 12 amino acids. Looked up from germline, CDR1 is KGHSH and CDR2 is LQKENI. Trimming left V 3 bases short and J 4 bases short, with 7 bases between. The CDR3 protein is CASSPTGYEQYF. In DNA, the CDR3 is TGTGCCAGCTCACCCACAGGGTACGAGCAGTACTTC.

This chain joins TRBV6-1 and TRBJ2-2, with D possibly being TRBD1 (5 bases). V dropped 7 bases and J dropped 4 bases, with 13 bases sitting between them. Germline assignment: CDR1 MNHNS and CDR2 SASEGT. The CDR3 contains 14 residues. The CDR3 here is CASTRTRVTGELFF. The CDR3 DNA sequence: TGTGCCAGCACCAGGACCAGGGTCACCGGGGAGCTGTTTTTT.